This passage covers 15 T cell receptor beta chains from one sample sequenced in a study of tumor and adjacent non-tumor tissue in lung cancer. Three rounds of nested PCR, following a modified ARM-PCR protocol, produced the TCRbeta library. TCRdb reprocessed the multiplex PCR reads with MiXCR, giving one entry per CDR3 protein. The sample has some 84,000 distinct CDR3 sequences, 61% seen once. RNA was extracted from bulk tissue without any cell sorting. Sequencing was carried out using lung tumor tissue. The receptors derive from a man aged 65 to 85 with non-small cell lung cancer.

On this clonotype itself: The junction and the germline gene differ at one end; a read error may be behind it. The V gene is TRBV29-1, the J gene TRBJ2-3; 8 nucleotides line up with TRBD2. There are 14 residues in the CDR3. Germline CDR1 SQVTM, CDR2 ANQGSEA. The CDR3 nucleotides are TGCAGCGTCGCCGGGACTAGTGGCAAAGATACTCAGTATTTT. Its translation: CSVAGTSGKDTQYF.

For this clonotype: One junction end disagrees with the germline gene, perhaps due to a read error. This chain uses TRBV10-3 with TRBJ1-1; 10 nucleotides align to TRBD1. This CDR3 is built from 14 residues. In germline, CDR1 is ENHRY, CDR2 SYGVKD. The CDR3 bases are TGTGCCATTAGGAAGGACAGGGGGAACACTGAAGTTTTCTTT. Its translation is CAIRKDRGNTEVFF.

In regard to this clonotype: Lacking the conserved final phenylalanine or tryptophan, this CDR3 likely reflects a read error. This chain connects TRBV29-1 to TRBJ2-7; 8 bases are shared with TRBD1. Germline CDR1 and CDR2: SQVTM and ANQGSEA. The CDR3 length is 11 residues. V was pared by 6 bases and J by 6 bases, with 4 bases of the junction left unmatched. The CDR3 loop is CSVATGGEQYI. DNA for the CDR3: TGCAGCGTGGCTACAGGGGGCGAGCAGTACATC.

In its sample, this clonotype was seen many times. In nucleotides, the CDR3 is TGTGCCAGCAGTTTAGATTCAGGGAAGGGAGAGACCCAGTACTTC. Protein sequence: CASSLDSGKGETQYF. The chain is built from TRBV12-3 or TRBV12-4 and TRBJ2-5, with D maybe TRBD1 (5 bases). The CDR3 spans 15 residues. Trimming removed 1 base at V and 4 bases at J, with 13 bases between.

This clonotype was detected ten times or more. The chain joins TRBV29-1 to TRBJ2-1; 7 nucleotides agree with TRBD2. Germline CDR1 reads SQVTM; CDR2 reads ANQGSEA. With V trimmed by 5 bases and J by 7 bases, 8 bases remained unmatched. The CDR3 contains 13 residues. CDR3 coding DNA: TGCAGCGTTTTCGGACTAGTCTGGAATGAGCAGTTCTTC. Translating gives CSVFGLVWNEQFF.

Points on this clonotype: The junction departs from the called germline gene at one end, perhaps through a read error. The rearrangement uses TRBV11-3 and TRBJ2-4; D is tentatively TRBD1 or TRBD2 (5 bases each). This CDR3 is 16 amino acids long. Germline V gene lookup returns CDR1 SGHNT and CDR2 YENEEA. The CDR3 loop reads CASSLNTGQAKNNQYF. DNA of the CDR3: TGTGCCAGCAGCTTAAACACGGGGCAAGCCAAAAACAATCAGTACTTC.

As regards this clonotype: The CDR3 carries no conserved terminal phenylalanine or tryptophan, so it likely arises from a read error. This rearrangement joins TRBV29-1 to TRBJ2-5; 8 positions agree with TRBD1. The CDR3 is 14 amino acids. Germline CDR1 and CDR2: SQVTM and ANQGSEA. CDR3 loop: CSVEDLQGGVGQYS. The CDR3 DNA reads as TGCAGTGTTGAAGACCTACAGGGGGGAGTTGGTCAGTACTCC.

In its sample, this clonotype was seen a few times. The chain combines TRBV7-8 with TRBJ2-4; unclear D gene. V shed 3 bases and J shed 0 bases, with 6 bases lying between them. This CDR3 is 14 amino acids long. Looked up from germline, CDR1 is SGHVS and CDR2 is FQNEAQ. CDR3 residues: CASSFGLAKNIQYF. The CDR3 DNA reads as TGTGCCAGCAGCTTCGGCCTAGCCAAAAACATTCAGTACTTC. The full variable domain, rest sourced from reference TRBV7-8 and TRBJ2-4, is GAGVSQSPRYKVAKRGQDVALRCDPISGHVSLFWYQQALGQGPEFLTYFQNEAQLDKSGLPSDRFFAERPEGSVSTLKIQRTQQEDSAVYLCASSFGLAKNIQYFGAGTRLSVL.

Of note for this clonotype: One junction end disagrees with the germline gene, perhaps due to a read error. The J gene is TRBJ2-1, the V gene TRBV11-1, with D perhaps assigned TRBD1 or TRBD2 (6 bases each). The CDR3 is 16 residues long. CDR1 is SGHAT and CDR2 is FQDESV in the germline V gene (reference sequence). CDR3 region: CVSSPSRTGGYNEQSF. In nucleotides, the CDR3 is TGTGTCAGCAGCCCCTCTCGGACCGGGGGCTACAATGAGCAGTCCTTC.

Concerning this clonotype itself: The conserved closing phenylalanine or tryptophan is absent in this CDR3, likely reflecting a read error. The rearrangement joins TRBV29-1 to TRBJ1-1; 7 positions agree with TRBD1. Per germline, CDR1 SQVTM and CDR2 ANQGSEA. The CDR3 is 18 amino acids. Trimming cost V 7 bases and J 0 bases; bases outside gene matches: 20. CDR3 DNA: TGCAGCGATGAGACCTGGACAGGCAAGTTACTGATGAACACTGAAGCTTTCTTA. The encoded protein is CSDETWTGKLLMNTEAFL.

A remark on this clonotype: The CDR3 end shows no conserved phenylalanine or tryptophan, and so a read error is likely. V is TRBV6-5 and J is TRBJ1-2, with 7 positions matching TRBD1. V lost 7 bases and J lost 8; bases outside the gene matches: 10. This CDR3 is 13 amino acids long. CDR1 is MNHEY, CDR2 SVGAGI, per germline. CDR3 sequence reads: CASTFRDSFGYTI. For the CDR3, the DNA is TGTGCCAGCACCTTCCGGGACAGCTTCGGCTACACCATC.

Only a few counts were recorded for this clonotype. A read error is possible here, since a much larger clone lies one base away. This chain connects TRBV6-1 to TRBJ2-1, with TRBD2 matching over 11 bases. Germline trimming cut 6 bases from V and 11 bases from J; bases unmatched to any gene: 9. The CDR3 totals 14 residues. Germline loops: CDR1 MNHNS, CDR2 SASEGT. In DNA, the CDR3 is TGTGCCAGCAGCCCCGGGACTAGCGGTATTCAGCAGTTCTTC. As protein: CASSPGTSGIQQFF.

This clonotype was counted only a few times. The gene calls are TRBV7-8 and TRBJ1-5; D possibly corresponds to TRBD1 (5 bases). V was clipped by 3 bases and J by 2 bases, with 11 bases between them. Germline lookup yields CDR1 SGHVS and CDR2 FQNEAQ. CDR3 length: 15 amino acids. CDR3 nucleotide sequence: TGTGCCAGCAGCTTGATGGGGGGGGGCAATCAGCCCCAGCATTTT. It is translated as CASSLMGGGNQPQHF.

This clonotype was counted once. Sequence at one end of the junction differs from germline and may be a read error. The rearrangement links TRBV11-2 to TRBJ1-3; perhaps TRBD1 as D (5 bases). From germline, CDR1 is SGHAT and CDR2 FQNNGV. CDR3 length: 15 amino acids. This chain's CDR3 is CASSLVTGSGNTIYF. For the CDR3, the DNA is TGTGCCAGCAGCTTAGTCACAGGCTCTGGAAACACTATATATTTT.

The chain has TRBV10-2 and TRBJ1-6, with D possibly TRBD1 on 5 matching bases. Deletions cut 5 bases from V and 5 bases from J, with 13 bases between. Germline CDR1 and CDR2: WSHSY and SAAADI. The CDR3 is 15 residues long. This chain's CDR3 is CASSIMTVDNSPLHF. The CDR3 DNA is TGCGCCAGCAGTATAATGACAGTCGATAATTCACCCCTCCACTTT.